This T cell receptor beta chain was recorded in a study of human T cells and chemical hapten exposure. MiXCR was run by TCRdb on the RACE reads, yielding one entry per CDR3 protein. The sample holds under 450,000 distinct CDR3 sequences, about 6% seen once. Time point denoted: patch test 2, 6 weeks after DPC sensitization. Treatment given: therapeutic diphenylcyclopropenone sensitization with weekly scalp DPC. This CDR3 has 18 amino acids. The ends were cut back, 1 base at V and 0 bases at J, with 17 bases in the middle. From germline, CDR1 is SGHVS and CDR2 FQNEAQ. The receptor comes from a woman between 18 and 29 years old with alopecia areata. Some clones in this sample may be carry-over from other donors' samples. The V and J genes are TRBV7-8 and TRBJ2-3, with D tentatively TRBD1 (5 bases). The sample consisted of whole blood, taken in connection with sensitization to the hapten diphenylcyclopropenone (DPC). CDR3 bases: TGTGCCAGCAGCTTAGATCTCAGGGCTCAGGGAAGCACAGATACGCAGTATTTT. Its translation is CASSLDLRAQGSTDTQYF.